This T cell receptor (beta chain) was sequenced in a study of blood T cell repertoires in COVID-19. Across the whole study: Acute-phase and convalescent COVID-19 samples originated in the United States, Italy and Spain.

V was pared by 7 bases and J by 0 bases, with 13 bases between. The length of the CDR3 is 14 residues. Germline V gives CDR1 MNHEY, CDR2 SVGAGI. Measured with immunoSEQ multiplex PCR; TCRdb has only the in-frame clones, and not every one. Of approximately 200,000 clones listed, about 82% are singletons. The rearrangement joins TRBV6-5 to TRBJ2-7; D is unclear. Sequenced: PBMCs or T cells enriched from blood (not recorded which). The sequence came from a woman under 40 who had recovered from COVID-19. CDR3 region: CASTLGDSSYEQYF. As DNA, the CDR3 is TGTGCCAGCACCCTCGGAGACTCCTCCTACGAGCAGTACTTC.